This entry is about one T cell receptor (beta chain). Which antigen it targets is not known. No much larger clone exists at a distance of one base, and base qualities are not known. This record belongs to a study of T-cell memory formation after mild COVID-19 (dated by TCRdb to about 2021). Turning to the overall study: TCR sequence clusters from the two donors were largely donor specific. T-cell clones expanding and contracting after mild COVID-19 in a couple of donors were tracked by longitudinal TCRalpha and TCRbeta repertoire sequencing. Two young, previously healthy adult volunteers made up the cohort, one male and one female. What the study reported, not specific to this receptor: Only a couple of mild cases were covered in the study, and larger cohorts including severe cases with pre-infection samples were considered necessary. Contracting CD4+ clones appeared mostly in the CM and EM memory subsets, whereas CD8+ clones were enriched in EMRA. SARS-CoV-2 specificity was not confirmed for the second-wave clones peaking on day 37. Clones contracting from day 15 to 85 had balanced CD4/CD8 phenotypes, while a second wave expanding from day 15 to 37 was biased towards CD4+. Some responding clones were found in pre-infection memory, which suggests that pre-existing cross-reactive memory T cells took part in the SARS-CoV-2 response.

The sequencer was an Illumina NovaSeq 6000. TCRalpha and TCRbeta cDNA libraries were constructed by 5'RACE with constant-segment primers, with sample barcodes and unique molecular identifiers being introduced. Trizol reagent was used to extract RNA from every sample. Libraries were amplified in two PCR steps, with a second sample barcode and Illumina TruSeq adapters added in the second step. The libraries were sequenced on an Illumina NovaSeq using 2 x 150 bp paired-end reads. As for how the authors treated the data: Reads were demultiplexed and collapsed into UMI-guided consensus sequences with migec v1.2.7. Using mixcr v2.1.11, the UMI consensuses were aligned to TRA and TRB V and J templates and assembled into clonotypes. Expanded or contracted clonotypes were those called significant by both edgeR and NoisET, with noise models trained on biological replicates. For edgeR calls, the thresholds were a false discovery rate-adjusted p below 0.01 and a log2 fold-change of 1. PCA with hierarchical clustering of max-normalized trajectories of the 1000 most abundant clonotypes was used as exploratory dynamics analysis. Each responding clone was given a CD4 or CD8 phenotype based on the CD4+ and CD8+ repertoires, which had been sequenced separately. The raw public reads went through TCRdb reprocessing: fastp at Q25, MiXCR clone calling, in-frame beta chains kept. Here each entry gathers all rows of one CDR3 protein and keeps the most common genes and DNA. TCRdb assigned the V and J calls; the authors' analysis was not used. The sample table contains some 290,000 distinct CDR3 sequences; only one count was recorded for under 20% of them. The ten largest clones represent 22% of the sample.

From cysteine to phenylalanine, the CDR3 is 15 amino acids long. Of the read, only the CDR3 DNA is kept; its 45 bases are in frame from base 1. The germline V gene (reference sequence) provides CDR1 SEHNR and CDR2 FQNEAQ. The germline V end is reduced by 2 bases and the J end by 6 bases; junction bases left unmatched: 8. PBMCs were isolated by Ficoll-Paque density gradient centrifugation. The sequenced material came from PBMCs or a T cell subset sorted from them (not recorded which). This clonotype originated in a man younger than 35 who had mild COVID-19 (a few samples of this study predate the infection). The sample titles of this study are shuffled in the database, so cell type and time point are left out; the donor was told from shared clones. The chain was built from TRBV7-9 and TRBJ2-3, with 7 central nucleotides matching TRBD2. The CDR3 amino acid sequence is: CASSLPAGRDDTQYF. In nucleotides, the sequence is TGTGCCAGCAGCTTACCAGCGGGGAGGGACGATACGCAGTATTTT. With the rest looked up from the reference TRBV7-9 and TRBJ2-3 genes rather than sequenced, the full variable domain is DTGVSQNPRHKITKRGQNVTFRCDPISEHNRLYWYRQTLGQGPEFLTYFQNEAQLEKSRLLSDRFSAERPKGSFSTLEIQRTEQGDSAMYLCASSLPAGRDDTQYFGPGTRLTVL.